This T cell receptor beta chain was sequenced during a study of post-analysis software for immune sequencing data. Study-level points and caveats: The study found significantly lower normalized Chao1 diversity in multiple sclerosis patients than in controls. The study found TRBV5-6, TRBV5-1 and TRBV20-1 among five TRBV segments more frequent in patients than controls.

As to this clonotype: Its cognate antigen is unknown.

The CDR3 totals 13 residues. Trimming pared 5 bases from V and 7 bases from J, leaving 14 bases between. Germline lookup yields CDR1 SGHTA and CDR2 FQGNSA. Presence of unique molecular identifiers characterized the TCR beta cDNA libraries. One entry per CDR3 protein results from TCRdb running MiXCR on the PCR reads. The sample includes about 260,000 distinct CDR3 sequences, less than 40% seen only once; the top ten take around 4.8%. The sample taken for sequencing was blood. The TCR originated in a girl aged 5-17 years with multiple sclerosis. V is TRBV7-2 and J is TRBJ2-5; TRBD2 might be the D (6 bases). The CDR3 sequence is CASSLEWRGTQYF. The CDR3 bases are TGTGCCAGCAGCCTTGAATGGAGGGGGACCCAGTACTTC.